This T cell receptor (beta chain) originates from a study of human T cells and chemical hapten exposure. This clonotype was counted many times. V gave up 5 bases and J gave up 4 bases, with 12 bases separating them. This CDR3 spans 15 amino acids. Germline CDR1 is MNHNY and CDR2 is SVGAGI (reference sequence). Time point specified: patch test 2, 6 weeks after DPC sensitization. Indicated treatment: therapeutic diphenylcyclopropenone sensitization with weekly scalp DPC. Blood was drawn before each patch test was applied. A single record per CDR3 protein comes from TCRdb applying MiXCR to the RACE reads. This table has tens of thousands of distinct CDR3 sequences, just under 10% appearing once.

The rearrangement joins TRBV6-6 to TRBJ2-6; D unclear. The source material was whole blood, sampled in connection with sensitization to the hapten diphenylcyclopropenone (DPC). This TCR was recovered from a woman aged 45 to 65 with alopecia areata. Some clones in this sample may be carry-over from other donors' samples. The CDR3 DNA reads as TGTGCCAGCAGTGGCCGGGTCTTCGGGGCCAACGTCCTGACTTTC. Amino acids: CASSGRVFGANVLTF.